What follows are 32 T cell receptor beta chains derived from one specimen sequenced in a study of cytotoxic CD8 clonotypes in ibrutinib-treated CLL. Sequenced by immunoSEQ multiplex PCR; TCRdb stores in-frame clones only, minus some. Of about 160,000 clones listed, around nine tenths are singletons. The material sequenced was PBMCs, taken at disease progression, from a patient treated with ibrutinib. These receptors were collected from a human donor with chronic lymphocytic leukemia.

This clone was observed a handful of times. The chain is built from TRBV6-1 and TRBJ1-5, with 8 bases aligning to TRBD1. Germline V CDR1 and CDR2: MNHNS, SASEGT. The junction had 5 bases not matched to a gene; V was cut back by 6 bases and J by 7 bases. The CDR3 runs 13 residues. Written as DNA, the CDR3 is TGTGCCAGCAGGGGACAGGCCTTACAGCCCCAGCATTTT. Protein: CASRGQALQPQHF.

In this sample, this clone turned up once. The V gene is TRBV7-9, the J gene TRBJ1-1; D is ambiguous. Trimming shortened V by 0 bases and J by 1 base, and 9 bases separated the two germline ends. Germline V CDR1 and CDR2: SEHNR, FQNEAQ (reference sequence). The CDR3 covers 15 residues. CDR3 in DNA: TGTGCCAGCAGCTTAGCCCGGGGTACGAACACTGAAGCTTTCTTT. Its protein is CASSLARGTNTEAFF.

The J gene is TRBJ2-2, the V gene TRBV7-2; D is undetermined. Germline assignment: CDR1 SGHTA and CDR2 FQGNSA. The CDR3 loop spans 16 amino acids. The V and J ends lost 2 bases and 4 bases respectively, with 14 bases between them. The CDR3 reads CASSLIAADITGELFF. In DNA form, the CDR3 reads TGTGCCAGCAGCTTAATCGCGGCAGATATCACCGGGGAGCTGTTTTTT.

This clone was recorded a few times. The rearrangement joins TRBV29-1 to TRBJ2-7, with 10 positions matching TRBD1. The CDR3 runs 14 residues. V shed 5 bases, J shed 5 bases, and the junction held 9 bases outside the gene matches. Germline V CDR1 and CDR2: SQVTM, ANQGSEA. The CDR3 nucleotides are TGCAGCGTTACAACCGGGACAGGGGTCAACGAGCAGTACTTC. Translation gives CSVTTGTGVNEQYF.

The V gene is TRBV11-3, the J gene TRBJ1-3; D might be TRBD1 (5 bases). V was pared by 4 bases and J by 4 bases, with 14 bases between. The CDR3 totals 15 residues. Germline V gene sequence: CDR1 SGHNT, CDR2 YENEEA. This CDR3 reads CASSYLGGYGNTIYF. CDR3 in DNA: TGTGCCAGCAGCTATCTTGGGGGGTACGGAAACACCATATATTTT.

This chain joins TRBV7-2 and TRBJ1-1, with 10 bases aligning to TRBD1. The length of the CDR3 is 15 residues. The trim removed 4 bases at V and 1 base at J, leaving 3 bases unmatched. Germline CDR1 reads SGHTA; CDR2 reads FQGNSA. Here the CDR3 reads CASSSWTGGNTEAFF. CDR3 DNA: TGTGCCAGCAGCTCATGGACAGGGGGGAACACTGAAGCTTTCTTT.

This clone was found once. The rearrangement links TRBV9 to TRBJ2-3; 11 bases match TRBD2. J was trimmed by 6 bases and V by 2 bases; bases with no gene match: 8. The germline V gene has CDR1 SGDLS and CDR2 YYNGEE. CDR3 length: 16 amino acids. The CDR3: CASSVLAGGGSDTQYF. CDR3 nucleotides: TGTGCCAGCAGCGTCCTAGCGGGAGGAGGGTCGGATACGCAGTATTTT.

V is TRBV20-1 and J is TRBJ2-3; D is unresolved. Germline assignment: CDR1 DFQATT and CDR2 SNEGSKA (reference sequence). Between the trimmed V and J ends, which lost 3 bases and 2 bases, there was a span of 3 bases. This CDR3 is built from 11 residues. CDR3 sequence (DNA): TGCAGTGCTAGCGACACAGATACGCAGTATTTT. This gives the protein CSASDTDTQYF.

The chain joins TRBV5-4 to TRBJ2-2; maybe TRBD1 (5 bases). The V end was cut by 0 bases, the J end by 4 bases, with 10 bases between. The CDR3 has 15 amino acids. Per the germline V gene, CDR1 is SGHNT and CDR2 is YYREEE (reference sequence). Here the CDR3 DNA reads TGTGCCAGCAGCTTGGCTACCAGGGTCACCGGGGAGCTGTTTTTT. Its translation is CASSLATRVTGELFF.

This clone was seen a single time. V usage is TRBV5-1 and J usage is TRBJ1-1; 7 nucleotides align to TRBD1. Germline values: CDR1 SGHRS, CDR2 YFSETQ. J gave up 5 bases and V 4 bases, and 11 bases lay outside the gene matches. The CDR3 extends over 15 amino acids. The CDR3: CASSIRTGAGTEAFF. CDR3 DNA: TGCGCCAGCAGCATTCGAACAGGGGCAGGAACTGAAGCTTTCTTT.

The chain is built from TRBV7-6 and TRBJ2-1; D is undetermined. The germline V gene encodes CDR1 SGHVS and CDR2 FNYEAQ. Trimming shortened V by 0 bases and J by 0 bases, and 3 bases separated the two germline ends. The CDR3 runs 14 residues. This CDR3 reads CASSLAGSYNEQFF. The CDR3 nucleotides read TGTGCCAGCAGCTTAGCAGGCTCCTACAATGAGCAGTTCTTC.

The rearrangement links TRBV7-2 to TRBJ1-2; 9 positions match TRBD1. The CDR3 length is 16 residues. V dropped 5 bases and J dropped 4; count of bases not matched to a gene: 11. The germline V gene encodes CDR1 SGHTA and CDR2 FQGNSA. The CDR3, as DNA: TGTGCCAGCAGCCCAGGGGAGGGGACAGGGACCTATGGCTACACCTTC. Translating gives CASSPGEGTGTYGYTF. The entire variable domain, with the rest obtained from reference TRBV7-2 and TRBJ1-2, is as follows: GAGVSQSPSNKVTEKGKDVELRCDPISGHTALYWYRQSLGQGLEFLIYFQGNSAPDKSGLPSDRFSAERTGGSVSTLTIQRTQQEDSAVYLCASSPGEGTGTYGYTFGSGTRLTVV.

The genes are TRBV25-1 and TRBJ2-1; D gene ambiguous. Per germline, CDR1 MGHDK and CDR2 SYGVNS. This CDR3 comprises 13 residues. V was pared by 5 bases and J by 7 bases, with 12 bases between. DNA for the CDR3: TGTGCCAGCAGTCGAATAGGATTAAATGAGCAGTTCTTC. Translated, it gives CASSRIGLNEQFF.

The chain joins TRBV19 to TRBJ1-1; the D gene is possibly TRBD1 (5 bases). Deletions cut 4 bases from V and 3 bases from J, with 15 bases between. This CDR3 spans 15 amino acids. CDR1 and CDR2 from the germline V gene are LNHDA and SQIVND (reference sequence). This CDR3 reads CASSSLNMGDTEAFF. CDR3 DNA: TGTGCCAGTAGTAGCCTTAACATGGGGGACACTGAAGCTTTCTTT.

The CDR3 bases are TGTGCCAGCTCACCACCTGACCGAGCCCTCTCCTACGAGCAGTACTTC. The encoded protein is CASSPPDRALSYEQYF. This rearrangement joins TRBV18 to TRBJ2-7, with D unresolved. The germline V gene encodes CDR1 KGHSH and CDR2 LQKENI. Trimming removed 0 bases from V and 0 bases from J, with 12 bases in between. CDR3 length: 16 residues.

The chain couples TRBV7-3 to TRBJ1-5, with D perhaps matching TRBD1 (5 bases). Germline CDR1 SGHTA, CDR2 FQGTGA. The CDR3 runs to 15 residues. V lost 6 bases and J lost 4, with 16 bases in between. The chain's CDR3 is CASRGVEGANQPQHF. The CDR3 DNA reads TGTGCCAGCAGGGGGGTGGAAGGGGCGAATCAGCCCCAGCATTTT. Full variable domain (outside the CDR3, taken from reference TRBV7-3 and TRBJ1-5): GAGVSQTPSNKVTEKGKYVELRCDPISGHTALYWYRQSLGQGPEFLIYFQGTGAADDSGLPNDRFFAVRPEGSVSTLKIQRTERGDSAVYLCASRGVEGANQPQHFGDGTRLSIL.

The genes are TRBV5-5 and TRBJ1-1; TRBD1 aligns across 10 bases. With V trimmed by 7 bases and J by 10 bases, 19 bases remained unmatched. The V gene's germline CDR1 is SGHKS and CDR2 YYEKEE (reference sequence). The CDR3 contains 16 residues. CDR3 DNA sequence: TGTGCCAGCGGGGACAGGGGAACCCTTCCCTCTTCGGGAGCTTTCTTT. It is translated as CASGDRGTLPSSGAFF.

In this sample, this clone turned up once. The chain joins TRBV5-1 to TRBJ2-7, with 8 bases that match TRBD2. CDR1 is SGHRS and CDR2 is YFSETQ in the germline V gene. V lost 3 bases and J lost 6; bases outside the gene matches: 11. This CDR3 contains 15 residues. DNA for the CDR3: TGCGCCAGCAGCTCCACAGCGGGAGACGGGTTCGAGCAGTACTTC. Translation: CASSSTAGDGFEQYF.

This clone appeared once. The chain recombines TRBV2 with TRBJ2-1, with D possibly being TRBD2 (9 bases). The CDR3 has 15 residues. CDR1 SNHLY and CDR2 FYNNEI come from the germline V gene. The V end lost 8 bases, the J end lost 10 bases, and 24 bases lay between the germline ends. CDR3 in amino acids: CASGQGAGGAMEQFF. The CDR3 DNA reads TGTGCCAGCGGGCAGGGGGCGGGAGGGGCGATGGAGCAGTTCTTC.

This sequence joins TRBV30 and TRBJ1-4; D possibly corresponds to TRBD1 (5 bases). The CDR3 totals 13 residues. The V and J ends lost 0 bases and 8 bases respectively, with 10 bases between them. Germline V CDR1 and CDR2: GTSNPN, SVGIG (reference sequence). In DNA form, the CDR3 reads TGTGCCTGGAGTGTAAGGGGAGGGGAAAAACTGTTTTTT. This translates into CAWSVRGGEKLFF.

This clone appeared once. The chain links TRBV6-5 to TRBJ2-3; D is perhaps TRBD2 (5 bases). Germline V gives CDR1 MNHEY, CDR2 SVGAGI. The CDR3 contains 16 residues. Trimming left V 1 base short and J 0 bases short, with 11 bases between. CDR3: CASSYYPGSSTDTQYF. The CDR3 DNA follows: TGTGCCAGCAGTTACTACCCGGGATCTAGCACAGATACGCAGTATTTT.

J is TRBJ2-1 and V is TRBV2; 10 bases match TRBD2. The CDR3 sequence is 13 residues long. CDR1 is SNHLY, CDR2 FYNNEI, per germline. Trimming at V came to 6 bases and at J to 9 bases, leaving 5 bases not matched to a gene. CDR3 DNA: TGTGCCAGCAGCCTAGCGGGAGTCGTTGAGCAGTTCTTC. This sequence encodes CASSLAGVVEQFF.

This sequence joins TRBV11-1 and TRBJ1-1; the D is unclear. The ends were cut back, 1 base at V and 7 bases at J, with 13 bases in the middle. The CDR3 totals 14 residues. CDR1 is SGHAT and CDR2 is FQDESV in the germline V gene (reference sequence). The CDR3 bases are TGTGCCAGCAGCTTAGGAGTAGGGCGGGATGAAGCTTTCTTT. Encoded protein: CASSLGVGRDEAFF.

This chain uses TRBV6-4 with TRBJ2-5; D ambiguous. The CDR3 spans 12 residues. In germline, CDR1 is MRHNA, CDR2 SNTAGT. V lost 6 bases to trimming and J lost 2 bases, with 7 bases between them. CDR3 in DNA: TGTGCCAGCAGCGCAGAACAAGAGACCCAGTACTTC. The encoded protein is CASSAEQETQYF.

The CDR3 sequence: CAWSLDHQPQHF. The CDR3 DNA reads TGTGCCTGGAGCCTAGATCATCAGCCCCAGCATTTT. The chain carries TRBV30 and TRBJ1-5, with no clear D. Between the trimmed V and J ends, which lost 3 bases and 5 bases, there was a span of 8 bases. The CDR3 contains 12 residues. The V gene's germline CDR1 is GTSNPN and CDR2 SVGIG (reference sequence).

Worth noting for this clone: Additional DNA sequences in this sample encode the identical CDR3. The V call is TRBV6-5, the J call TRBJ2-7; 7 bases fit TRBD1. The V and J ends lost 1 base and 2 bases, in that order; junction bases with no gene match: 2. CDR1 and CDR2 from the germline V gene are MNHEY and SVGAGI. This CDR3 spans 14 amino acids. DNA of the CDR3: TGTGCCAGCAGTTACTTGACAGGGACCTACGAGCAGTACTTC. Protein product: CASSYLTGTYEQYF.

The chain carries TRBV11-3 and TRBJ2-7; no reliable D call. Trimming removed 1 base at V and 6 bases at J, with 7 bases between. The CDR3 runs to 12 residues. Germline loops: CDR1 SGHNT, CDR2 YENEEA. The CDR3 bases are TGTGCCAGCAGCTTAGTTTCTCGCGAGCAGTACTTC. Translation: CASSLVSREQYF.

This chain joins TRBV5-4 and TRBJ1-5; D possibly corresponds to TRBD1 (5 bases). The CDR3 has 14 amino acids. Deletions cut 4 bases from V and 6 bases from J, with 14 bases between. The germline gives CDR1 SGHNT, CDR2 YYREEE (reference sequence). The CDR3 region is CASSGWGSGQPQHF. Here the CDR3 DNA reads TGTGCCAGCAGCGGGTGGGGGTCAGGTCAGCCCCAGCATTTT.

The V gene is TRBV9, the J gene TRBJ1-2, with a weak D call TRBD1 (5 bases). The CDR3 runs to 16 residues. CDR1 and CDR2 from the germline V gene are SGDLS and YYNGEE. V was cut by 4 bases and J by 2 bases, with 18 bases left in between. The CDR3 region is CASSPETAIPNYGYTF. The CDR3 DNA reads TGTGCCAGCAGCCCGGAGACAGCCATTCCGAACTATGGCTACACCTTC.

The gene calls are TRBV6-5 and TRBJ2-3; D is perhaps TRBD2 (6 bases). This CDR3 has 14 amino acids. V was cut by 6 bases and J by 3 bases, with 13 bases left in between. The V gene's germline CDR1 is MNHEY and CDR2 SVGAGI. The chain's CDR3 is CASRPTGGTDTQYF. CDR3 sequence (DNA): TGTGCCAGCAGACCAACTGGGGGGACAGATACGCAGTATTTT.

The gene calls are TRBV6-5 and TRBJ2-1; 8 nucleotides match TRBD2. The V and J ends lost 0 bases and 2 bases, in that order; junction bases with no gene match: 0. The CDR3 runs to 15 residues. Per germline, CDR1 MNHEY and CDR2 SVGAGI. CDR3 loop: CASSYSGLAYNEQFF. In nucleotides, the CDR3 is TGTGCCAGCAGTTACTCGGGACTAGCCTACAATGAGCAGTTCTTC.

V and J are TRBV7-3 and TRBJ2-4; 11 bases align to TRBD1. V was clipped by 2 bases and J by 8 bases; unmatched bases: 2. This CDR3 region has 14 residues. Per germline, CDR1 SGHTA and CDR2 FQGTGA. As DNA, the CDR3 is TGTGCCAGCAGCTTAGGACAGGGGGCTGACATTCAGTACTTC. Protein product: CASSLGQGADIQYF.